The 8 T cell receptor beta chains below were found in one sample sequenced in a study of cytomegalovirus exposure and HLA in healthy donors (dated by TCRdb to about 2017). Library preparation was by the immunoSEQ multiplex PCR assay. A mixture of 60 forward primers for TCR Vbeta segments and 13 reverse primers for TCR Jbeta segments was used in the multiplex PCR. TCRdb took this table from immuneACCESS and kept in-frame rearrangements with V and J called. Such tables lack part of the clones; where checked against another copy, unresolved V genes explain under half of the gap, and the rest is unexplained. The table of this sample itemizes 100,000 to 150,000 clones. Of the sample, roughly 3.5% falls within the top ten clones. The specimen was PBMCs. The receptors originated from a man aged 18 to 30 in good health and CMV-seronegative.

DNA of the CDR3: TGTGCCAGCTCACTTGGGACAGGGGATGAAAAACTGTTTTTT. Amino acids: CASSLGTGDEKLFF. V is TRBV7-9 and J is TRBJ1-4, with 10 bases aligning to TRBD1. Germline V CDR1 and CDR2: SEHNR, FQNEAQ (reference sequence). The CDR3 consists of 14 residues. Germline trimming cut 8 bases from V and 6 bases from J; bases unmatched to any gene: 6.

The gene calls are TRBV7-9 and TRBJ1-2; D possibly corresponds to TRBD1 (6 bases). The germline CDR1 and CDR2 sequences are SEHNR and FQNEAQ (reference sequence). V was clipped by 11 bases and J by 4 bases, with 20 bases between them. The CDR3 sequence is 14 residues long. The CDR3 sequence: CALGNRVGLYGYTF. Here the CDR3 DNA reads TGTGCCCTAGGGAACAGGGTAGGCCTCTATGGCTACACCTTC.

The gene calls are TRBV9 and TRBJ2-2, with no clear D. This CDR3 comprises 13 residues. The germline V gene encodes CDR1 SGDLS and CDR2 YYNGEE. V gave up 0 bases and J gave up 3 bases, with 3 bases separating them. CDR3 nucleotides: TGTGCCAGCAGCGTAGACTACACCGGGGAGCTGTTTTTT. Its translation: CASSVDYTGELFF.

This chain uses TRBV2 with TRBJ1-1; D call uncertain. V dropped 7 bases and J dropped 0 bases, with 12 bases sitting between them. In germline, CDR1 is SNHLY, CDR2 FYNNEI. The length of the CDR3 is 14 residues. The CDR3: CASIERLMNTEAFF. The CDR3, as DNA: TGTGCCAGCATCGAGAGGCTCATGAACACTGAAGCTTTCTTT.

V is TRBV5-6 and J is TRBJ2-3; 7 bases fit TRBD2. Germline CDR1 SGHDT, CDR2 YYEEEE. V shed 2 bases, J shed 3 bases, and the junction held 3 bases outside the gene matches. This CDR3 has 14 amino acids. The CDR3 sequence: CASSLGLGTDTQYF. The CDR3 nucleotides are TGTGCCAGCAGCTTAGGACTAGGGACAGATACGCAGTATTTT.

The chain is built from TRBV6-5 and TRBJ1-2, with D perhaps matching TRBD1 (6 bases). The CDR3 totals 11 residues. Germline-derived CDR1 and CDR2 are MNHEY and SVGAGI. V was shortened by 5 bases and J by 14 bases, with 15 bases between the two germline ends. CDR3 sequence reads: CASSERTALTF. CDR3 DNA sequence: TGTGCCAGCAGTGAGAGGACAGCCTTAACCTTC.

This chain joins TRBV27 and TRBJ1-5; TRBD1 is a possible D gene (6 bases). This CDR3 is 17 amino acids long. Looked up from germline, CDR1 is MNHEY and CDR2 is SMNVEV (reference sequence). Trimming removed 6 bases from V and 6 bases from J, with 24 bases in between. This chain's CDR3 is CASRFPSQGFLGQPQHF. CDR3 coding DNA: TGTGCCAGCAGGTTCCCCTCACAGGGATTTTTAGGTCAGCCCCAGCATTTT.

The V call is TRBV7-9, the J call TRBJ1-2, with 9 bases matching TRBD1. The CDR3 sequence is 14 residues long. The J segment lost 6 bases and the V segment lost 7 bases, leaving 9 bases of the junction unmatched. Germline V gene lookup returns CDR1 SEHNR and CDR2 FQNEAQ (reference sequence). This CDR3 reads CASTSPGTGNGYTF. The CDR3 bases are TGTGCCAGCACCTCGCCAGGGACAGGGAATGGCTACACCTTC.